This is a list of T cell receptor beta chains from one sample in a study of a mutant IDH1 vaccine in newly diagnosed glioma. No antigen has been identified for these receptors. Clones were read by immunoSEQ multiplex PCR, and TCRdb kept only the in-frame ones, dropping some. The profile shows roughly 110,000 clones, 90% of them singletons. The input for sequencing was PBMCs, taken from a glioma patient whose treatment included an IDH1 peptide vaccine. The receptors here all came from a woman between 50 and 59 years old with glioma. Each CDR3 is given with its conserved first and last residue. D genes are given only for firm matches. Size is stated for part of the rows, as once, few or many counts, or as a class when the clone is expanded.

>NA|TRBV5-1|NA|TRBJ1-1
TGCGCCAGCAGCTTCACAGGACAGCTGAACACTGAAGCTTTCTTT
CASSFTGQLNTEAFF
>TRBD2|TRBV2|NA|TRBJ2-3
TGTGCCAGCAGTGAAGGGCTAGCGGGGCCGACCACAGATACGCAGTATTTT
CASSEGLAGPTTDTQYF
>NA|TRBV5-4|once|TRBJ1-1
TGTGCCAGCAGCTTGTCTAGGGTGAACACTGAAGCTTTCTTT
CASSLSRVNTEAFF
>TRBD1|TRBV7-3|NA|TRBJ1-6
TGTGCCAGCAGCTTACGACAGGGGGAATCACCCCTCCACTTT
CASSLRQGESPLHF
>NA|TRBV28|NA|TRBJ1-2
TGTGCCAGCAGTTTATCTATAGGGCGAGGCTACACCTTC
CASSLSIGRGYTF
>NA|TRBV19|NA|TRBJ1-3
TGTGCCAGTATTGCACGGGGGACTGGAAACACCATATATTTT
CASIARGTGNTIYF
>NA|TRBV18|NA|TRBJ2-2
TGTGCCAGCTCACCACAGGGGACGAACACCGGGGAGCTGTTTTTT
CASSPQGTNTGELFF
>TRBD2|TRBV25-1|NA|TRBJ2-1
TGTGCCAGCAGTGAAGTGGCGGGAGCCTACAATGAGCAGTTCTTC
CASSEVAGAYNEQFF
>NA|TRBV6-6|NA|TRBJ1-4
TGTGCCAGCAGCCAAAGTGGACTGAGAGATGAAAAACTGTTTTTT
CASSQSGLRDEKLFF
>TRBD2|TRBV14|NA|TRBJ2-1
TGTGCCAGCAGCCGTGGGACTAGCTCCCGCTACAATGAGCAGTTCTTC
CASSRGTSSRYNEQFF
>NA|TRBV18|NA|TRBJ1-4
TGTGCCAGCTCACCACGGGGGGAAAAACTGTTTTTT
CASSPRGEKLFF
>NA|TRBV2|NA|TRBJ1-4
TGTGCCAGCAGTGTGAACGTCTTTGAAAAACTGTTTTTT
CASSVNVFEKLFF
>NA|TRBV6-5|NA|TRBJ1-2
TGTGCCAGCAGTTACCAATGGGGGGCGCAGGGCTACACCTTC
CASSYQWGAQGYTF
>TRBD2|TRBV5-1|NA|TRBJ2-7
TGCGCCAGCAGTCTGCTCAGGACTAGCGGCTCCTACGAGCAGTACTTC
CASSLLRTSGSYEQYF
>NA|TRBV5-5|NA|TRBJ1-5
TGTGCCAGCTCGGACAGCTATCAGCCCCAGCATTTT
CASSDSYQPQHF
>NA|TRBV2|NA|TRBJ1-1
TGTGCCACACTAGAGTCCCGGGAAGGAAGGAACACTGAAGCTTTCTTT
CATLESREGRNTEAFF